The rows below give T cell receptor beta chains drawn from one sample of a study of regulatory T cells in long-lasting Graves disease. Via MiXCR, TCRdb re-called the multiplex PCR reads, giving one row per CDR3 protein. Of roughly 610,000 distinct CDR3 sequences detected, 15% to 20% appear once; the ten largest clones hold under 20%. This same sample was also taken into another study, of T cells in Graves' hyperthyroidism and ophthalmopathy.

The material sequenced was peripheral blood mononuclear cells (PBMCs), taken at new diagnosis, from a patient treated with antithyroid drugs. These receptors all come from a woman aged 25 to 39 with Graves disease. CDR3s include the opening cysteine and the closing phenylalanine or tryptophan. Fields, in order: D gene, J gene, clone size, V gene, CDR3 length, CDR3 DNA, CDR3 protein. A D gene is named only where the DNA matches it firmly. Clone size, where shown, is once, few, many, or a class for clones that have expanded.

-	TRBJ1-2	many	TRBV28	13	TGTGCCAGCAGTTCAACAGGCGTTTATGGCTACACCTTC	CASSSTGVYGYTF
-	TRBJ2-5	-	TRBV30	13	TGTGCCCGTGCCGTGGTGGGTGGGGAGACCCAGTACTTC	CARAVVGGETQYF
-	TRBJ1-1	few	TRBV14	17	TGTGCCAGCAGCCAAGTCGTAGGAGCCTACATGAACACTGAAGCTTTCTTT	CASSQVVGAYMNTEAFF
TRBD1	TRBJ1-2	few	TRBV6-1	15	TGTGCCAGTTACCTAAGCTTCGGACAGGGTGTAGGCTACACCTTC	CASYLSFGQGVGYTF
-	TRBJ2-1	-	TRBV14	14	TGTGCCAGCAGCCAAGCGGGAACCTACAATGAGCAGTTCTTC	CASSQAGTYNEQFF
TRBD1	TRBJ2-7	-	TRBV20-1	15	TGCAGTGCTAGAGATGAAGAAACAGGGGATAACGAGCAGTACTTC	CSARDEETGDNEQYF
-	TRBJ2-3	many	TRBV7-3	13	TGTGCCAGCAGCTTAGACCCGGGCGAGGCGCAGTATTTT	CASSLDPGEAQYF
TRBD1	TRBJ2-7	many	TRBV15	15	TGTGCCACCAGCAGAGATAACAGGGGCCCCTACGAGCAGTACTTC	CATSRDNRGPYEQYF
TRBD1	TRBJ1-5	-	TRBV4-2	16	TGTGCCAGCAGCCAAGCATATACAGGGGACAATCAGCCCCAGCATTTT	CASSQAYTGDNQPQHF
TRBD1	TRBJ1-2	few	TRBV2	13	TGTGCCAGCACAGGACAGGGGGCAGATGGCTACACCTTC	CASTGQGADGYTF
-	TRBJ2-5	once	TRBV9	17	TGTGCCAGCAGCGTAGGTGGAGGGGGGGGACAGAGGGAGACCCAGTACTTC	CASSVGGGGGQRETQYF
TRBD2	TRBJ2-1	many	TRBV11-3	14	TGTGCCAGCAGCACGACTAGCGGGAGTATTGAGCAGTTCTTC	CASSTTSGSIEQFF
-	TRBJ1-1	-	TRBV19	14	TGTGCCAGTAGTATAGTGGGAGTGCGCACTGAAGCTTTCTTT	CASSIVGVRTEAFF
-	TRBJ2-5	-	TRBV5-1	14	TGCGCCAGCAGCTTGGGGCAGGATGGGGAGACCCAGTACTTC	CASSLGQDGETQYF
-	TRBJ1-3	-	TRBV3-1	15	TGTGCCAGCAGCCAAGATACGAGTAAAGGAAACACCATATATTTT	CASSQDTSKGNTIYF
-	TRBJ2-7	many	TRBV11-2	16	TGTGCCAGCAGCTTAAGCCCCCCTAGAGGGTCCAACGAGCAGTACTTC	CASSLSPPRGSNEQYF
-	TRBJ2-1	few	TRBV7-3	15	TGTGCCAGCAGCTCCACCGGCCAGGACCGCAATGAGCAGTTCTTC	CASSSTGQDRNEQFF
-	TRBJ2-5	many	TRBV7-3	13	TGTGCCAGCAGCTCGGGACCTGAAGAGACCCAGTACTTC	CASSSGPEETQYF
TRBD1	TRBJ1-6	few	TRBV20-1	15	TGCAGTGCTAGGGAGACAGGGGGAGTAAATTCACCCCTCCACTTT	CSARETGGVNSPLHF
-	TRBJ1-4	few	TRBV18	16	TGTGCCAGCTCACCCAGAAAGGGAGGAGCTAATGAAAAACTGTTTTTT	CASSPRKGGANEKLFF
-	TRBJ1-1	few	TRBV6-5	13	TGTGCCAGCAGTTTACAGTTTAACACTGAAGCTTTCTTT	CASSLQFNTEAFF
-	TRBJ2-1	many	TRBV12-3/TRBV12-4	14	TGTGCCAGCAGTTTTGCGGGACATGGGGATGAGCAGTTCTTC	CASSFAGHGDEQFF
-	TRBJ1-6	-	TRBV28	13	TGTGCCAGCAACTCCTTGGGGGCATCACCCCTCCACTTT	CASNSLGASPLHF
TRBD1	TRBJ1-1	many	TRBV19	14	TGTGCCAGTAGTCCGGGACAGTGGAGTACTGAAGCTTTCTTT	CASSPGQWSTEAFF
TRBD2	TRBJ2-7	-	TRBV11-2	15	TGTGCCAGCAGCACCTCTAGCGGGAGATACTACGAGCAGTACTTC	CASSTSSGRYYEQYF
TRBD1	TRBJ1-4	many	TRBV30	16	TGTGCCTGGAGGGGGGACAGCAGAACAACTAATGAAAAACTGTTTTTT	CAWRGDSRTTNEKLFF
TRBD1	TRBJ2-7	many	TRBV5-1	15	TGCGCCAGCAGTCTGTTTCTGGGACAGGCCCACGAGCAGTACTTC	CASSLFLGQAHEQYF
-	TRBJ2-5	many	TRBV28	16	TGTGCCAGCAGTTTTTTAACGGGAGCGGTTACCAAATTGGAGTACTTC	CASSFLTGAVTKLEYF
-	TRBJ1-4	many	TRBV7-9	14	TGTGCCAGCACCGACGGGGGCGCAGGCGAAAAACTGTTTTTT	CASTDGGAGEKLFF
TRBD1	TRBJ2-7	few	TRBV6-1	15	TGTGCCAGCAGTGAACGGCCGGGACAGTCCTACGAGCAGTACTTC	CASSERPGQSYEQYF
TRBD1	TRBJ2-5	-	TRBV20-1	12	TGCAGTGCCGGGACAGGGGGCGAGACCCAGTACTTC	CSAGTGGETQYF
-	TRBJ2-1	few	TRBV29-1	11	TGCAGCGTTTCGGACTCGAATGAGCAGTTCTTC	CSVSDSNEQFF
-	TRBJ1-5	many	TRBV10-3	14	TGTGCCATCAGTGAGTCCCAGGCGGGGCAGCCCCAGCATTTT	CAISESQAGQPQHF
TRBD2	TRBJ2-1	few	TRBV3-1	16	TGTGCCAGCAGCCAGGGTCCGGGACTAGCAGGCAATGAGCAGTTCTTC	CASSQGPGLAGNEQFF
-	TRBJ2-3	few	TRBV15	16	TGTGCCACCAGCAGAGATCCGGGACTGTACACAGATACGCAGTATTTT	CATSRDPGLYTDTQYF
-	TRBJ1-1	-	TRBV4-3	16	TGCGCCAGCAGCCAAGATCGTGACGTTCAGAACACTGAAGCTTTCTTT	CASSQDRDVQNTEAFF
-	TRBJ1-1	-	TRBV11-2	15	TGTGCCAGCAGCGTCGCCCAGGGGTCCGGGGTCAAAGCTTTCTTT	CASSVAQGSGVKAFF
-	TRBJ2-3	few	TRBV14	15	TGTGCCAGCAGCCCCCTCTTGGACTATACAGATACGCAGTATTTT	CASSPLLDYTDTQYF
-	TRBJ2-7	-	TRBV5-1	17	TGCGCCAGCAGTCTTAGCTCTCTAGCGAGAAGCTCCTACGAGCAGTACTTC	CASSLSSLARSSYEQYF
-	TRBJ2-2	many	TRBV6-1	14	TGTGCCAGCAAAGGGGCTGGGAGTGTCGGGGAGCTGTTTTTT	CASKGAGSVGELFF
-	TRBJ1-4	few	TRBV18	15	TGTGCCAGCTCACCTATCGGGGGCGAGATTGAAAAACTGTTTTTT	CASSPIGGEIEKLFF
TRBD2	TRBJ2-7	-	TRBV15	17	TGTGCCACCAGCAGAGATTGGAATAGCGGGGGCTCCTACGAGCAGTACTTC	CATSRDWNSGGSYEQYF
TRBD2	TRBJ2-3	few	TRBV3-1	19	TGTGCCAGCAGCCATGCCGGGACTAGCGGGAGGGGCCTCACAGATACGCAGTATTTT	CASSHAGTSGRGLTDTQYF
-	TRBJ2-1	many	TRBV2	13	TGTGCCAGCAGTTCGGGTTTGGTTAATGAGCAGTTCTTC	CASSSGLVNEQFF
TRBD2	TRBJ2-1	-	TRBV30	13	TGTGCCTGGAGTGGACTAGCGGACAATGAGCAGTTCTTC	CAWSGLADNEQFF
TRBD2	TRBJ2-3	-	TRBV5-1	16	TGCGCCAGCAGCTTGTGGCTAGCGGGAGGGAAAGATACGCAGTATTTT	CASSLWLAGGKDTQYF
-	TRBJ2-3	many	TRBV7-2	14	TGTGCCAGCAGCTTATTCCTGGGGGAGGATACGCAGTATTTT	CASSLFLGEDTQYF
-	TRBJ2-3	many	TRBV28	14	TGTGCCAGCAGTTTTGACAGTGGCACAGATACGCAGTATTTT	CASSFDSGTDTQYF
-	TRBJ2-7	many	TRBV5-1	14	TGCGCCAGCAGCCCTCCCGTTCGGGGTGACGAGCAGTACTTC	CASSPPVRGDEQYF
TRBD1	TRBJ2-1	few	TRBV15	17	TGTGCCACCAGCGGACGGGACAGCCAAAGCTCCTACAATGAGCAGTTCTTC	CATSGRDSQSSYNEQFF
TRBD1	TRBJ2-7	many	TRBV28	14	TGTGCCACCCATGGAGGGACAGGGTATCATAAGCAGTACTTC	CATHGGTGYHKQYF
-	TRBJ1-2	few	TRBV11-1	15	TGTGCCAGCACCTTCGTCAGGGGCTCGGGCTATGGCTACACCTTC	CASTFVRGSGYGYTF
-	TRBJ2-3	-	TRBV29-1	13	TGCAGCGTTGGGAGACAGGCCAGAGATACGCAGTATTTT	CSVGRQARDTQYF
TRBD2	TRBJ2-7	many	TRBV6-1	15	TGTGCCAGCAGACTAGCGGGAGGCAGCACCTACGAGCAGTACTTC	CASRLAGGSTYEQYF